Shown below are 20 T cell receptor beta chains from a single sample sequenced in a study of CD8 T cells in ankylosing spondylitis. One entry per CDR3 protein results from TCRdb running MiXCR on the 5' RACE reads. The sample includes tens of thousands of distinct CDR3 sequences, 7.4% seen only once; the top ten take 7.5% to 10%. Input material: blood, either unsorted or a sorted T cell fraction (not recorded which). The receptors originated from a female donor with ankylosing spondylitis or in good health (not recorded which).

This clonotype appeared many times. The chain couples TRBV6-1 to TRBJ2-1; possibly TRBD1 for D (5 bases). The V gene lost 3 bases and the J gene lost 0 bases, with 12 bases spanning the gap. CDR3 length: 16 amino acids. CDR1 and CDR2 (germline): MNHNS, SASEGT. The CDR3 DNA reads TGTGCCAGCAGTGACCTAGGGGCGAGCTCCTACAATGAGCAGTTCTTC. Translation gives CASSDLGASSYNEQFF.

Ten or more counts support this clonotype. V gene TRBV12-3 or TRBV12-4 combines with J gene TRBJ2-7, with D possibly matching TRBD2 (6 bases). CDR3 length: 14 amino acids. V shed 4 bases and J shed 3 bases, with 13 bases lying between them. CDR3 bases: TGTGCCAGCAGTTCGATCGGGGGAAACTACGAGCAGTACTTC. It codes for CASSSIGGNYEQYF.

The sample holds many counts of this clonotype. This chain connects TRBV20-1 to TRBJ2-3; weak D call: TRBD2 (6 bases). V lost 5 bases and J lost 2, with 11 bases in between. CDR1 and CDR2 from the germline V gene are DFQATT and SNEGSKA (reference sequence). The CDR3 is made up of 13 amino acids. CDR3: CSALTRPTDTQYF. The DNA for the CDR3 is TGCAGTGCTCTGACTAGGCCCACAGATACGCAGTATTTT.

This clonotype has ten or more counts. CDR3 sequence (DNA): TGTGCCAGCAGCACGGGGGCGCGGACTGAAGCTTTCTTT. This translates into CASSTGARTEAFF. The chain couples TRBV7-2 to TRBJ1-1; D is possibly TRBD1 (6 bases). V was shortened by 5 bases and J by 5 bases, with 12 bases between the two germline ends. The CDR3 is 13 residues long. CDR1 and CDR2 from the germline V gene are SGHTA and FQGNSA.

The V gene is TRBV27, the J gene TRBJ2-2; D is uncertain. This CDR3 is built from 13 residues. Trimming pared 10 bases from V and 0 bases from J, leaving 9 bases between. CDR1 and CDR2 from the germline V gene are MNHEY and SMNVEV (reference sequence). The CDR3 reads CATGTSNTGELFF. The CDR3, as DNA: TGTGCCACCGGCACCTCGAACACCGGGGAGCTGTTTTTT.

This clonotype was seen repeatedly, ten times or more. The gene calls are TRBV20-1 and TRBJ1-2; TRBD1 agrees at 7 bases. Trimming removed 1 base from V and 4 bases from J; junction bases left unmatched: 6. The CDR3 is made up of 14 amino acids. Germline lookup yields CDR1 DFQATT and CDR2 SNEGSKA (reference sequence). The DNA for the CDR3 is TGCAGTGCTAGAGGACTCTGGGACAGCTATGGCTACACCTTC. Translated, it gives CSARGLWDSYGYTF.

By its share, this clonotype is medium-sized. V is TRBV20-1 and J is TRBJ1-2; TRBD1 matches 8 bases. The length of the CDR3 is 15 residues. Germline assignment: CDR1 DFQATT and CDR2 SNEGSKA (reference sequence). V lost 0 bases to trimming and J lost 6 bases; unmatched junction nucleotides: 9. CDR3 sequence reads: CSAREDAGQGNGYTF. In nucleotides, the CDR3 is TGCAGTGCTAGAGAGGATGCCGGACAGGGAAATGGCTACACCTTC.

Remarks on this clonotype: This may stem from a read error, because a much larger clone lies one nucleotide away. V gene TRBV7-2 combines with J gene TRBJ1-2; maybe TRBD1 (5 bases). The germline V gene has CDR1 SGHTA and CDR2 FQGNSA. This CDR3 has 16 residues. Here the CDR3 DNA reads TGTGTCAGCAGCTTAGCATTAACTAATTCGAGGGGTGGCTACACCTTC. Its protein product is CVSSLALTNSRGGYTF.

Many counts were recorded for this clonotype. The genes are TRBV10-3 and TRBJ2-5; a weak D match, TRBD1 (6 bases). This CDR3 has 14 amino acids. CDR1 and CDR2 (germline): ENHRY, SYGVKD. V lost 6 bases to trimming and J lost 1 base, with 12 bases between them. The DNA for the CDR3 is TGTGCCATCAGCCGCACAGGGTTCCAAGAGACCCAGTACTTC. Translating it yields CAISRTGFQETQYF.

The chain is built from TRBV5-1 and TRBJ2-2, with TRBD1 identical over 8 bases. The CDR3 sequence is 15 residues long. The trim removed 0 bases at V and 6 bases at J, leaving 4 bases unmatched. CDR1 and CDR2 (germline): SGHRS, YFSETQ. As DNA, the CDR3 is TGCGCCAGCAGCTTGGGACAGGGGCTCCCCGGGGAGCTGTTTTTT. Its translation: CASSLGQGLPGELFF.

This clonotype occurred many times. The chain couples TRBV5-1 to TRBJ2-7, with TRBD1 identical over 10 bases. The CDR3 length is 14 residues. Germline V gives CDR1 SGHRS, CDR2 YFSETQ. V dropped 5 bases and J dropped 5; count of bases not matched to a gene: 7. CDR3 protein: CASRPGTGVDEQYF. For the CDR3, the DNA is TGCGCCAGCAGGCCCGGGACAGGGGTCGACGAGCAGTACTTC. Full variable domain (rest looked up from reference TRBV5-1 and TRBJ2-7): KAGVTQTPRYLIKTRGQQVTLSCSPISGHRSVSWYQQTPGQGLQFLFEYFSETQRNKGNFPGRFSGRQFSNSRSEMNVSTLELGDSALYLCASRPGTGVDEQYFGPGTRLTVT.

This clonotype was observed at least ten times. This chain's CDR3 is CASSRLAGGYNEQFF. The CDR3 DNA reads TGTGCCAGCAGCCGCCTAGCGGGGGGCTACAATGAGCAGTTCTTC. The chain employs TRBV14 and TRBJ2-1; 11 bases agree with TRBD2. Germline CDR1 reads SGHDN; CDR2 reads FVKESK. Unmatched junction bases numbered 2, after V lost 4 bases and J lost 3 bases. There are 15 residues in the CDR3.

This clonotype was found many times. The chain uses TRBV7-7 and TRBJ1-4; no definite D call. The CDR3 runs to 13 residues. Germline V gives CDR1 SSHAT, CDR2 FNYEAQ (reference sequence). V was clipped by 3 bases and J by 8 bases, with 10 bases between them. The CDR3: CASSFSHGEKLFF. The CDR3 DNA follows: TGTGCCAGCAGCTTCTCCCACGGAGAAAAACTGTTTTTT.

The table lists this clonotype with many counts. V and J are TRBV6-2 or TRBV6-3 and TRBJ2-1; no clear D. Trimming took 4 bases from V and 5 from J, leaving 9 bases between them. The CDR3 is 13 amino acids. Germline loops: CDR1 MNHEY, CDR2 SVGEGT. The CDR3 DNA reads TGTGCCAGCAGTTTTTGGGTAGACAATGAGCAGTTCTTC. This encodes CASSFWVDNEQFF.

This clonotype was observed many times. The chain recombines TRBV2 with TRBJ2-2; D unresolved. The CDR3 length is 14 residues. Between the trimmed V and J ends, which lost 4 bases and 1 base, there was a span of 7 bases. Germline values: CDR1 SNHLY, CDR2 FYNNEI. CDR3 sequence (DNA): TGTGCCAGCAGTGTGAGGCAGAACACCGGGGAGCTGTTTTTT. This encodes CASSVRQNTGELFF.

This clonotype was seen ten or more times. The chain carries TRBV27 and TRBJ2-3; no firm D call. Germline V gene lookup returns CDR1 MNHEY and CDR2 SMNVEV (reference sequence). Trimming cost V 6 bases and J 8 bases, with 12 bases left between them. This CDR3 has 12 residues. CDR3 in amino acids: CASSWALGTQYF. For the CDR3, the DNA is TGTGCCAGCAGCTGGGCCCTTGGTACGCAGTATTTT.

This clonotype was found many times. This chain uses TRBV27 with TRBJ2-7; perhaps TRBD2 as D (5 bases). Germline CDR1 MNHEY, CDR2 SMNVEV (reference sequence). CDR3 length equals 12 residues. The ends were cut back, 5 bases at V and 6 bases at J, with 11 bases in the middle. The chain's CDR3 is CASSLRGREQYF. The CDR3 region has the DNA TGTGCCAGCAGTCTTCGCGGGCGCGAGCAGTACTTC.

This clonotype was picked up many times. This chain connects TRBV7-2 to TRBJ2-5; 8 nucleotides agree with TRBD2. V lost 3 bases to trimming and J lost 2 bases; unmatched junction nucleotides: 2. This CDR3 is 14 amino acids long. Germline values: CDR1 SGHTA, CDR2 FQGNSA. The CDR3 loop is CASSLSGGQETQYF. The CDR3 DNA is TGTGCCAGCAGCTTGTCGGGGGGGCAAGAGACCCAGTACTTC.

This clonotype came up many times. The chain joins TRBV5-1 to TRBJ1-2; D may be TRBD1 (5 bases). The CDR3 loop spans 13 amino acids. V lost 5 bases, J lost 6 bases, and 14 bases lay in between. The germline V gene encodes CDR1 SGHRS and CDR2 YFSETQ. In nucleotides, the CDR3 is TGCGCCAGCAGTGTTGACAGAGTGGATGGCTACACCTTC. Amino acids: CASSVDRVDGYTF.

This clonotype was seen many times. The chain combines TRBV20-1 with TRBJ1-2; a possible D gene is TRBD1 (5 bases). V lost 3 bases to trimming and J lost 2 bases, with 19 bases between them. The CDR3 totals 16 residues. Germline V lookup: CDR1 DFQATT, CDR2 SNEGSKA (reference sequence). The CDR3 nucleotides are TGCAGTGCTAGGAATAGCGGGGGTTCCCCAAACTATGGCTACACCTTC. Its protein is CSARNSGGSPNYGYTF.